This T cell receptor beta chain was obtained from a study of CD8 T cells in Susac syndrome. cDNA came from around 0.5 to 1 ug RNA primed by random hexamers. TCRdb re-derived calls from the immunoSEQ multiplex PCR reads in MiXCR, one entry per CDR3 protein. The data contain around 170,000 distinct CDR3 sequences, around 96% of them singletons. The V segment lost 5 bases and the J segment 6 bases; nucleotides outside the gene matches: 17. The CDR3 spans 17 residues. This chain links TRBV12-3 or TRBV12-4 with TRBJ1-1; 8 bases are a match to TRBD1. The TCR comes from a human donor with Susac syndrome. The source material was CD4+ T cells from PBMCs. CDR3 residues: CASSPSLWGRGLSEAFF. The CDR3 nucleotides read TGTGCCAGCAGTCCTAGCCTGTGGGGCAGGGGGCTATCTGAAGCTTTCTTT.